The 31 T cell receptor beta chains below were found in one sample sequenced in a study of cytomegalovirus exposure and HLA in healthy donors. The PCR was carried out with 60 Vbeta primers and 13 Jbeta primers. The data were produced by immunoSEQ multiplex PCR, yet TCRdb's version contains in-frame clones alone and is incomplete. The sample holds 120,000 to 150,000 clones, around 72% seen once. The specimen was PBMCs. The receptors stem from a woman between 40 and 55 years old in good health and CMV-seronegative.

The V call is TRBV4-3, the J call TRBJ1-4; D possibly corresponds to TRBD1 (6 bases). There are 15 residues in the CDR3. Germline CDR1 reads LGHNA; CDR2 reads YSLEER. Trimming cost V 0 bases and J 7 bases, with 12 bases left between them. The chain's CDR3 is CASSQERGRGEKLFF. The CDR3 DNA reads TGCGCCAGCAGCCAAGAGAGGGGCAGGGGTGAAAAACTGTTTTTT.

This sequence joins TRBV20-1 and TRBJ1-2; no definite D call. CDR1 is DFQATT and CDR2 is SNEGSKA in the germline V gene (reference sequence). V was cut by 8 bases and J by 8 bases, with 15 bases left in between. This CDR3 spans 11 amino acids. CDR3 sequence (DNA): TGCAGTACCCCTGTAGTACTGGGCTACACCTTC. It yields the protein CSTPVVLGYTF.

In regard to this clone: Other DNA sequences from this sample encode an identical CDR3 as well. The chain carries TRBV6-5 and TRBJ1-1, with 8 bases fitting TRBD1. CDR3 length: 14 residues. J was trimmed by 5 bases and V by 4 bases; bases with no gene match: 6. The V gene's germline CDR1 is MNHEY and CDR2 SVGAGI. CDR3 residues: CASSFDRGLTEAFF. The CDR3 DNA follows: TGTGCCAGCAGTTTTGACAGGGGATTGACTGAAGCTTTCTTT.

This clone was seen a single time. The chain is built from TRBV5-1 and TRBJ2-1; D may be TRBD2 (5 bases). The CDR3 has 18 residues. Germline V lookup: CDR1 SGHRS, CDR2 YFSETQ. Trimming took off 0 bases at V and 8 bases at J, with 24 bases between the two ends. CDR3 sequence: CASSLGITDSWIWDEQFF. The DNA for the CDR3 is TGCGCCAGCAGCTTGGGTATTACGGACTCTTGGATTTGGGATGAGCAGTTCTTC.

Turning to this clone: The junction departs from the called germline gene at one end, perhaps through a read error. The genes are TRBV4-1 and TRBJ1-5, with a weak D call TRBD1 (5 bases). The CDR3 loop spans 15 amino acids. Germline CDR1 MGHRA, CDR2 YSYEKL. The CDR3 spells CASRRGFDSNQPQRF. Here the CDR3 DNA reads TGCGCCAGCAGGCGGGGCTTTGATAGCAATCAGCCCCAGCGTTTT.

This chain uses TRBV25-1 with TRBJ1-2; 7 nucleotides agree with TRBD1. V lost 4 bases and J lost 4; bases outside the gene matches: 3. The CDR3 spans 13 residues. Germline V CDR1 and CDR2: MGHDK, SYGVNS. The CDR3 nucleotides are TGTGCCAGCAGTGTAGGGGGCCTCTATGGCTACACCTTC. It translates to CASSVGGLYGYTF.

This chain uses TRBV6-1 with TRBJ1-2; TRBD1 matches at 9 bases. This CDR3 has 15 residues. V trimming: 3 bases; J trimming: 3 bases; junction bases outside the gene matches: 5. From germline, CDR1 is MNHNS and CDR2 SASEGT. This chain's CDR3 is CASSDSTGGHYGYTF. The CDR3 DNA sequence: TGTGCCAGCAGTGACTCAACAGGGGGCCACTATGGCTACACCTTC.

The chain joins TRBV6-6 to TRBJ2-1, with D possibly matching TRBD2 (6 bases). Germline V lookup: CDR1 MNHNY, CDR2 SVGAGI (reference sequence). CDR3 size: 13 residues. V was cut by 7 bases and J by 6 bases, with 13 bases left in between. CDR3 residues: CASKEMTSNEQFF. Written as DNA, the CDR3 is TGTGCCAGCAAAGAGATGACTAGCAATGAGCAGTTCTTC.

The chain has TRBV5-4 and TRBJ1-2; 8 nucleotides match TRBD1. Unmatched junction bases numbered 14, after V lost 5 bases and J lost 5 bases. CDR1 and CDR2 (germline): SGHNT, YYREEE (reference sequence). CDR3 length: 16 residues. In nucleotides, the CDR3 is TGTGCCAGCAGTTCTCCCGGGACAGGCAACGGTTATGGCTACACCTTC. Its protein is CASSSPGTGNGYGYTF.

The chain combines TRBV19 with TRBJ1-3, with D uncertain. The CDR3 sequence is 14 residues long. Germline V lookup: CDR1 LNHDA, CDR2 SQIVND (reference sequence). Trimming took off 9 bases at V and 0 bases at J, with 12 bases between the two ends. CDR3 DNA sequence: TGTGCCAGCGCGGACGGGAGCTCTGGAAACACCATATATTTT. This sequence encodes CASADGSSGNTIYF.

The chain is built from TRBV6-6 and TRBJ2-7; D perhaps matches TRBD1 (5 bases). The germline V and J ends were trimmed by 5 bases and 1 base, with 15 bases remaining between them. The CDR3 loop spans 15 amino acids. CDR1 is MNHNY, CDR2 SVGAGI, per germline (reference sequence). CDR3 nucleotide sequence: TGTGCCAGCAGTCCTGACAGTACCTCTTCCTACGAGCAGTACTTC. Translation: CASSPDSTSSYEQYF.

The CDR3 nucleotides are TGCGCCAGCAGTAGGGTCGGGACTAGTAACCAAGAGACCCAGTACTTC. This codes for CASSRVGTSNQETQYF. This chain joins TRBV4-1 and TRBJ2-5, with 8 nucleotides matching TRBD2. Germline-derived CDR1 and CDR2 are MGHRA and YSYEKL. The length of the CDR3 is 16 residues. V gave up 6 bases and J gave up 0 bases; unmatched junction bases: 9.

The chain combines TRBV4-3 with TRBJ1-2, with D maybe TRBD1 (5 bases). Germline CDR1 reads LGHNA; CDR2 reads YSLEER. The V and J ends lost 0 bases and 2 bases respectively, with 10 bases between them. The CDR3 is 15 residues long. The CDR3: CASSQEGGWNYGYTF. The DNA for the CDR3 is TGCGCCAGCAGCCAAGAGGGGGGGTGGAACTATGGCTACACCTTC.

CDR3 DNA sequence: TGTGCCAGCAGTTTATTAGGGGGACTAGCGGGGGTCTCCTACGAGCAGTACTTC. Its protein product is CASSLLGGLAGVSYEQYF. The chain employs TRBV27 and TRBJ2-7; 14 bases agree with TRBD2. Germline V lookup: CDR1 MNHEY, CDR2 SMNVEV (reference sequence). V dropped 1 base and J dropped 0; count of bases not matched to a gene: 5. The CDR3 has 18 amino acids.

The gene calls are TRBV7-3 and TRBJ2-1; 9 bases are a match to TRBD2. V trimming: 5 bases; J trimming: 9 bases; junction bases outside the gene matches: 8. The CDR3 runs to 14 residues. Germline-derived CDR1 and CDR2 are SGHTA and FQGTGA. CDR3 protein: CASSRRGGTGEQFF. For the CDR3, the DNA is TGTGCCAGCAGCCGGCGGGGGGGCACGGGTGAGCAGTTCTTC. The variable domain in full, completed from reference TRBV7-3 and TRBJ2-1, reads GAGVSQTPSNKVTEKGKYVELRCDPISGHTALYWYRQSLGQGPEFLIYFQGTGAADDSGLPNDRFFAVRPEGSVSTLKIQRTERGDSAVYLCASSRRGGTGEQFFGPGTRLTVL.

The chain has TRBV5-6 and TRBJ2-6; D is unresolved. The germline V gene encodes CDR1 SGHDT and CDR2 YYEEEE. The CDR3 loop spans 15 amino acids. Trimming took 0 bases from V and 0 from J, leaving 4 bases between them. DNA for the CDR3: TGTGCCAGCAGCTTGGGGCTCTCTGGGGCCAACGTCCTGACTTTC. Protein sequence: CASSLGLSGANVLTF.

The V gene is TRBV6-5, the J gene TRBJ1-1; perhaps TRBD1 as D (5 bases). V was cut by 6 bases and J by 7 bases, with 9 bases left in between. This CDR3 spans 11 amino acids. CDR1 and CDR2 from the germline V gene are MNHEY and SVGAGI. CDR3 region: CASRDRFEAFF. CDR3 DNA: TGTGCCAGCAGAGACAGATTTGAAGCTTTCTTT.

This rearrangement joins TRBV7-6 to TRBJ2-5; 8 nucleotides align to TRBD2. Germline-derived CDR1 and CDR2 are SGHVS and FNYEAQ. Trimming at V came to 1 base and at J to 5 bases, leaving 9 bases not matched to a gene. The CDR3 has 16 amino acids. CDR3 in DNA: TGTGCCAGCAGCTTAGTCGGGACTAGGGCATCGGAGACCCAGTACTTC. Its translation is CASSLVGTRASETQYF.

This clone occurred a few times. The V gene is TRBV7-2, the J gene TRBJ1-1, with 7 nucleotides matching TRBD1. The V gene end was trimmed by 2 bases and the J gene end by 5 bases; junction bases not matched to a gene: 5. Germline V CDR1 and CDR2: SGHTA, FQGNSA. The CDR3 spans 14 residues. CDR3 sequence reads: CASSLLGGNTEAFF. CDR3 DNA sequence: TGTGCCAGCAGCTTACTAGGGGGCAATACTGAAGCTTTCTTT.

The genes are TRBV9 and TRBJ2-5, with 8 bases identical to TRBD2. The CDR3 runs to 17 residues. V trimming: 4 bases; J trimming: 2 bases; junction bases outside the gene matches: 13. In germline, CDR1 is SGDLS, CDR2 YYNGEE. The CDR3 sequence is CASSPRGVAGFQETQYF. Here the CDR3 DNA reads TGTGCCAGCAGCCCCAGGGGAGTAGCGGGGTTTCAAGAGACCCAGTACTTC. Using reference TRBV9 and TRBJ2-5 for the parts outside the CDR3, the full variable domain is DSGVTQTPKHLITATGQRVTLRCSPRSGDLSVYWYQQSLDQGLQFLIQYYNGEERAKGNILERFSAQQFPDLHSELNLSSLELGDSALYFCASSPRGVAGFQETQYFGPGTRLLVL.

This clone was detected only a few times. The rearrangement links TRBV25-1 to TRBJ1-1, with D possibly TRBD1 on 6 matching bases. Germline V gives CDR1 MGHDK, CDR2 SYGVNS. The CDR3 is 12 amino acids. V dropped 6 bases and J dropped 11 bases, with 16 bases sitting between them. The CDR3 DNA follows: TGTGCCAGCAGACTTGGGCTCCAGGGGGCTTTCTTT. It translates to CASRLGLQGAFF.

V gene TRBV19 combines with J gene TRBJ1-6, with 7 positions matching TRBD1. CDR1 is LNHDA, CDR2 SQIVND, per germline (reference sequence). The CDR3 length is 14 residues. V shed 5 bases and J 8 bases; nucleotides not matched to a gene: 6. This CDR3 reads CASSRQGPDSPLHF. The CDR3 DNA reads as TGTGCCAGTAGTCGACAGGGTCCGGATTCACCCCTCCACTTT.

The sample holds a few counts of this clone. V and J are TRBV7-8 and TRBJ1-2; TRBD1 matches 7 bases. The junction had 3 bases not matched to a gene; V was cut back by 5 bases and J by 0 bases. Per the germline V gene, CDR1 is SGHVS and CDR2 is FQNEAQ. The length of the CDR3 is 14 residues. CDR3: CASSKQGTNYGYTF. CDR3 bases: TGTGCCAGCAGCAAACAGGGGACTAACTATGGCTACACCTTC.

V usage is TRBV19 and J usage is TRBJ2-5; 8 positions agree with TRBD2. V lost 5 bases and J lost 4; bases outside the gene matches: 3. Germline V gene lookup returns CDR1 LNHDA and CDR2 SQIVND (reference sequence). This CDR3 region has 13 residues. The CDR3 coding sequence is TGTGCCAGTAGTCCGGGGGGGGCAGAGACCCAGTACTTC. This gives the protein CASSPGGAETQYF. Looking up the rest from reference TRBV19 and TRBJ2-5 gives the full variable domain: DGGITQSPKYLFRKEGQNVTLSCEQNLNHDAMYWYRQDPGQGLRLIYYSQIVNDFQKGDIAEGYSVSREKKESFPLTVTSAQKNPTAFYLCASSPGGAETQYFGPGTRLLVL.

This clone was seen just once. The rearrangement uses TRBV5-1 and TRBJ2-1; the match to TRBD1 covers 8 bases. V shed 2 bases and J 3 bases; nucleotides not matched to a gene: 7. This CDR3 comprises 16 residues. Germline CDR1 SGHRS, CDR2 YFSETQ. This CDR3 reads CASSFRGQGFYNEQFF. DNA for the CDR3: TGCGCCAGCAGCTTCCGAGGACAGGGTTTCTACAATGAGCAGTTCTTC.

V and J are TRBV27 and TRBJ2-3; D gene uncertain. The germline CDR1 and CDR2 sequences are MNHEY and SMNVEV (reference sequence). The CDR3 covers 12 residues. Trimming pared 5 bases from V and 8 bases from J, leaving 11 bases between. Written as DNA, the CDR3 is TGTGCCAGCAGTCCCTCTCGAGGTACGCAGTATTTT. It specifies CASSPSRGTQYF.

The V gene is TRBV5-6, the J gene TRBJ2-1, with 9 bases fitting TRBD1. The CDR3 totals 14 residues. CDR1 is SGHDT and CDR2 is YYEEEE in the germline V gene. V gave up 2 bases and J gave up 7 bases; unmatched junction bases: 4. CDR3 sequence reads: CASSFGTGRNEQFF. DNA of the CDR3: TGTGCCAGCAGCTTCGGGACAGGGAGGAATGAGCAGTTCTTC.

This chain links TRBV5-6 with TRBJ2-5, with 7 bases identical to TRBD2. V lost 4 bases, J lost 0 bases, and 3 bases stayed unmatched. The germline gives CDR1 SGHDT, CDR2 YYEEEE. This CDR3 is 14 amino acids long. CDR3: CASSPGTNQETQYF. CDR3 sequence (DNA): TGTGCCAGCAGCCCCGGGACTAACCAAGAGACCCAGTACTTC.

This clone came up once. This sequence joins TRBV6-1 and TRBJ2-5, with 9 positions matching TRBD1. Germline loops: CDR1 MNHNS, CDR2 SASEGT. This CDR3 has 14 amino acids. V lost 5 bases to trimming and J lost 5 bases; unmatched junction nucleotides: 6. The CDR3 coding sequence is TGTGCCAGCAGTTTGGGACAGGGTGAGGAGACCCAGTACTTC. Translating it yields CASSLGQGEETQYF.

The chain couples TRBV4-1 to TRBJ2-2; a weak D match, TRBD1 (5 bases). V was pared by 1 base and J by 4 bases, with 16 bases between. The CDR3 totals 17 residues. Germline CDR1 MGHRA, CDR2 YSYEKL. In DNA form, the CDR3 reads TGCGCCAGCAGCCAAGGGACCCAGGGTTTAGCCACCGGGGAGCTGTTTTTT. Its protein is CASSQGTQGLATGELFF.

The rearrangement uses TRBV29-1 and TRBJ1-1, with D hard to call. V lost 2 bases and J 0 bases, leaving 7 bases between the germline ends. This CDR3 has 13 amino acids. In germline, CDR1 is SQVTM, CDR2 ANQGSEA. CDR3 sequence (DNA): TGCAGCGTTGAATTCAGAATGAACACTGAAGCTTTCTTT. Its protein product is CSVEFRMNTEAFF.